The clone carrying this TCR beta chain has just one count. Its matching antigen is unknown. The data are from a study of lymphopenia after photon versus proton radiotherapy. Study-level results: Proton therapy kept repertoires fairly stable, unlike photons, which gained effector/memory cells. Post-nadir diversity loss with photons came from oligoclonal expansion, particularly CD8+ Temra cells. In patients who died, overall survival fell as post-nadir TCR diversity dropped more. Authors raise, but do not show, better survival with proton therapy.

The CDR3 runs 14 residues. Trimming removed 4 bases at V and 12 bases at J, with 18 bases between. Germline CDR1 reads SNHLY; CDR2 reads FYNNEI. Using immunoSEQ multiplex PCR, the repertoire was profiled, and TCRdb retains in-frame clones only, with some absent. The sample includes 35,000 to 45,000 clones, roughly 84% of them seen just once. The input for sequencing was peripheral blood, taken from a patient treated with photon-based radiotherapy. The source of this sequence is a man aged 50-60 years with gastric cancer. The V and J genes are TRBV2 and TRBJ1-4, with D perhaps matching TRBD1 (5 bases). This CDR3 is CASSASWGFAELFF. CDR3 DNA: TGTGCCAGCAGTGCCTCCTGGGGGTTCGCGGAACTGTTTTTT.